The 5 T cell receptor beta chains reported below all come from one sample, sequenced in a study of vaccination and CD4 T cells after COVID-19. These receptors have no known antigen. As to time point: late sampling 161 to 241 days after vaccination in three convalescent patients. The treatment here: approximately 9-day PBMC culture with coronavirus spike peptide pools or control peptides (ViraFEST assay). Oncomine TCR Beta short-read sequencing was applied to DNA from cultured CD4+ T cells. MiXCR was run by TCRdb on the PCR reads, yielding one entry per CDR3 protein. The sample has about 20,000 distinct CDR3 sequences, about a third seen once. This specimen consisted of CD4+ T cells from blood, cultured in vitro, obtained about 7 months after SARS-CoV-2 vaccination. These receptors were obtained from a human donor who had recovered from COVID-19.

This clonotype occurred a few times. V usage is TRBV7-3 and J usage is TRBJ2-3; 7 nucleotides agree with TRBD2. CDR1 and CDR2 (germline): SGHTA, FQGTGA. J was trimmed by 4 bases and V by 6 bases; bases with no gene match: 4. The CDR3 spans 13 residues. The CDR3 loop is CASRSGLADTQYF. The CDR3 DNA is TGTGCCAGCAGATCCGGACTAGCAGATACGCAGTATTTT.

CDR3 sequence reads: CASSSRASYNEQFF. CDR3 in DNA: TGTGCCAGCAGCTCCAGGGCCTCCTACAATGAGCAGTTCTTC. This chain links TRBV7-3 with TRBJ2-1; D possibly corresponds to TRBD1 (5 bases). V dropped 4 bases and J dropped 0 bases, with 7 bases sitting between them. The CDR3 runs to 14 residues. Germline V gives CDR1 SGHTA, CDR2 FQGTGA.

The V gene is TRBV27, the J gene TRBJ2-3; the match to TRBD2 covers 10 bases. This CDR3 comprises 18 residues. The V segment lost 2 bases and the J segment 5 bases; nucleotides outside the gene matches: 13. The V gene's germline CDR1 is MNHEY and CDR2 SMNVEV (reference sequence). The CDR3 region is CASSLQREGWGAEDTQYF. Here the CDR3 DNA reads TGTGCCAGCAGTTTACAGCGGGAGGGCTGGGGTGCTGAAGATACGCAGTATTTT.

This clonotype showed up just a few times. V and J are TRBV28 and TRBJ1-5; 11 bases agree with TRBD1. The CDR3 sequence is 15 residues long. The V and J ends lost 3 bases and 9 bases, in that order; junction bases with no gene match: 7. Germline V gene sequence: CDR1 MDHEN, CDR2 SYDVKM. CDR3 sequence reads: CASSLRTGGVGPQHF. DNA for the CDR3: TGTGCCAGCAGTTTGAGGACAGGGGGCGTAGGGCCCCAGCATTTT.

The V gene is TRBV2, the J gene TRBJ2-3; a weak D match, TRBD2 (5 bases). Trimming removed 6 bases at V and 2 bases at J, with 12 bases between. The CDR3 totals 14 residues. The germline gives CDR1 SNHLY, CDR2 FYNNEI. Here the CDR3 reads CASSLLVPTDTQYF. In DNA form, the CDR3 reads TGTGCCAGCAGCCTACTAGTCCCCACAGATACGCAGTATTTT. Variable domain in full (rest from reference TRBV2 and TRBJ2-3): EPEVTQTPSHQVTQMGQEVILRCVPISNHLYFYWYRQILGQKVEFLVSFYNNEISEKSEIFDDQFSVERPDGSNFTLKIRSTKLEDSAMYFCASSLLVPTDTQYFGPGTRLTVL.